These 28 T cell receptor beta chains came from one sample sequenced in a study of sequential checkpoint blockade in melanoma. As to treatment: randomized to nivolumab then ipilimumab (arm A) or the reverse (arm B). Libraries were prepared by immunoSEQ multiplex PCR; TCRdb keeps only in-frame clonotypes and omits some of them. The sample carries approximately 21,000 clones, 75% to 85% recorded once. This sample comprised CD8+ T cells sorted from blood (inferred from file names), obtained from a patient given nivolumab and ipilimumab in sequence. These TCRs come from a human donor with melanoma.

The chain recombines TRBV7-8 with TRBJ1-5, with a possible D match to TRBD1 (6 bases). The germline V and J ends were trimmed by 4 bases and 5 bases, with 12 bases remaining between them. Germline V lookup: CDR1 SGHVS, CDR2 FQNEAQ. The CDR3 is 14 residues long. The CDR3 DNA is TGTGCCAGCAGCTCCGGGGGGCTAGATCAGCCCCAGCATTTT. Encoded protein: CASSSGGLDQPQHF.

The chain links TRBV27 to TRBJ1-5; 8 bases are a match to TRBD1. The CDR3 has 15 amino acids. Germline CDR1 is MNHEY and CDR2 is SMNVEV (reference sequence). J lost 6 bases, V lost 4 bases, and 8 bases had no gene match. The CDR3 loop is CASSYRTGFGQPQHF. The CDR3 DNA reads as TGTGCCAGCAGTTATCGGACAGGGTTTGGTCAGCCCCAGCATTTT.

This chain connects TRBV28 to TRBJ2-7, with D perhaps matching TRBD1 (6 bases). Germline V gene sequence: CDR1 MDHEN, CDR2 SYDVKM. V lost 4 bases and J 1 base, leaving 8 bases between the germline ends. The CDR3 sequence is 13 residues long. The CDR3 DNA is TGTGCCAGCAGTTGGCAGGGGTCCTACGAGCAGTACTTC. Protein: CASSWQGSYEQYF.

V usage is TRBV28 and J usage is TRBJ1-3; D is unclear. The germline CDR1 and CDR2 sequences are MDHEN and SYDVKM. The CDR3 contains 11 residues. CDR3 region: CGAAGVNTIYF. The CDR3 nucleotides are TGTGGTGCCGCGGGTGTAAACACCATATATTTT. Based on the CDR3 plus reference TRBV28 and TRBJ1-3, the full variable domain is DVKVTQSSRYLVKRTGEKVFLECVQDMDHENMFWYRQDPGLGLRLIYFSYDVKMKEKGDIPEGYSVSREKKERFSLILESASTNQTSMYLCGAAGVNTIYFGEGSWLTVV.

This rearrangement joins TRBV4-1 to TRBJ1-2; no clear D. Germline-derived CDR1 and CDR2 are MGHRA and YSYEKL. V lost 0 bases to trimming and J lost 1 base, with 12 bases between them. The CDR3 runs 16 residues. The CDR3 sequence: CASSQDLNRGNYGYTF. CDR3 DNA: TGCGCCAGCAGCCAAGATCTTAATCGGGGTAACTATGGCTACACCTTC.

This clone was counted only a few times. The chain combines TRBV7-9 with TRBJ2-6; 10 bases map to TRBD2. This CDR3 spans 18 amino acids. Germline loops: CDR1 SEHNR, CDR2 FQNEAQ (reference sequence). Trimming cost V 3 bases and J 0 bases; bases outside gene matches: 5. Here the CDR3 DNA reads TGTGCCAGCAGCTTCGGACTAGCGGTACTCTCTGGGGCCAACGTCCTGACTTTC. Residues: CASSFGLAVLSGANVLTF.

This clone was found a few times. V usage is TRBV29-1 and J usage is TRBJ1-2; D may be TRBD1 (5 bases). There are 11 residues in the CDR3. CDR1 and CDR2 (germline): SQVTM, ANQGSEA. With 4 bases removed from V and 3 bases from J, the gap between germline ends came to 6 bases. CDR3 coding DNA: TGCAGCGTTGTAGGGGACTATGGCTACACCTTC. Its translation: CSVVGDYGYTF. Filled out from reference TRBV29-1 and TRBJ1-2, the complete variable domain reads SAVISQKPSRDICQRGTSLTIQCQVDSQVTMMFWYRQQPGQSLTLIATANQGSEATYESGFVIDKFPISRPNLTFSTLTVSNMSPEDSSIYLCSVVGDYGYTFGSGTRLTVV.

This clone has just one count. The V gene is TRBV11-1, the J gene TRBJ2-7; D not certain. Trimming left V 0 bases short and J 2 bases short, with 14 bases between. Germline values: CDR1 SGHAT, CDR2 FQDESV (reference sequence). This CDR3 region has 16 residues. The CDR3 spells CASSLAFPEKAYEQYF. The CDR3 DNA follows: TGTGCCAGCAGCTTAGCATTCCCAGAAAAAGCCTACGAGCAGTACTTC.

This clone was found once. The DNA of the CDR3 is TGTGCCAGCAGCCGGGGGAGACAGGGAACTCGCGAGCAGTACTTC. This translates into CASSRGRQGTREQYF. J is TRBJ2-5 and V is TRBV27, with a possible D match to TRBD1 (7 bases). The J call may be wrong; the DNA end is better matched by TRBJ2-7. CDR3 size: 15 residues. Germline CDR1 MNHEY, CDR2 SMNVEV (reference sequence).

The J gene is TRBJ1-1, the V gene TRBV7-9, with TRBD1 identical over 8 bases. The junction had 11 bases not matched to a gene; V was cut back by 7 bases and J by 4 bases. Germline lookup yields CDR1 SEHNR and CDR2 FQNEAQ (reference sequence). The CDR3 consists of 15 residues. In DNA form, the CDR3 reads TGTGCCAGCACCTCGAAACAGGGGGTTAGCACTGAAGCTTTCTTT. Translation: CASTSKQGVSTEAFF.

The CDR3 reads CASSLGPGNTEAFF. The CDR3 DNA is TGTGCCAGCAGCTTAGGTCCGGGGAACACTGAAGCTTTCTTT. The V gene is TRBV13, the J gene TRBJ1-1; D remains ambiguous. This CDR3 has 14 amino acids. The germline gives CDR1 PRHDT, CDR2 FYEKMQ (reference sequence). V gave up 0 bases and J gave up 1 base, with 6 bases separating them.

The chain is built from TRBV13 and TRBJ2-7; 8 bases match TRBD2. The germline V gene has CDR1 PRHDT and CDR2 FYEKMQ (reference sequence). V lost 5 bases to trimming and J lost 1 base; unmatched junction nucleotides: 7. The CDR3 runs 15 residues. This CDR3 reads CASSPVAGWSYEQYF. CDR3 coding DNA: TGTGCCAGCAGCCCGGTAGCGGGATGGTCCTACGAGCAGTACTTC.

The rearrangement links TRBV30 to TRBJ2-7; D possibly corresponds to TRBD1 (7 bases). Per the germline V gene, CDR1 is GTSNPN and CDR2 is SVGIG (reference sequence). The germline V and J ends were trimmed by 2 bases and 1 base, with 12 bases remaining between them. The CDR3 is 14 amino acids. The DNA for the CDR3 is TGTGCCTGGAGTTCCCAGGGGGGATCCTACGAGCAGTACTTC. As protein: CAWSSQGGSYEQYF.

The chain couples TRBV5-1 to TRBJ1-2; TRBD1 matches 12 bases. The junction had 9 bases not matched to a gene; V was cut back by 4 bases and J by 8 bases. The CDR3 is 15 residues long. The V gene's germline CDR1 is SGHRS and CDR2 YFSETQ. CDR3 sequence: CASSPGTGGAWGYTF. The DNA of the CDR3 is TGCGCCAGCAGCCCCGGGACAGGGGGCGCTTGGGGCTACACCTTC.

The chain recombines TRBV28 with TRBJ1-3; no clear D. The CDR3 loop spans 15 amino acids. Per germline, CDR1 MDHEN and CDR2 SYDVKM. Trimming removed 6 bases at V and 2 bases at J, with 14 bases between. The CDR3 sequence: CASSPPRETGNTIYF. As DNA, the CDR3 is TGTGCCAGCAGCCCCCCAAGGGAGACTGGAAACACCATATATTTT.

The chain joins TRBV18 to TRBJ1-1; D might be TRBD1 (5 bases). The germline V gene has CDR1 KGHSH and CDR2 LQKENI. This CDR3 is built from 14 residues. Trimming left V 6 bases short and J 6 bases short, with 17 bases between. CDR3 protein: CASSRGPRDSEAFF. CDR3 nucleotide sequence: TGTGCCAGCTCCCGAGGCCCTCGGGACTCTGAAGCTTTCTTT.

The chain recombines TRBV7-9 with TRBJ2-5, with unresolved D. CDR1 and CDR2 from the germline V gene are SEHNR and FQNEAQ (reference sequence). The ends were cut back, 8 bases at V and 1 base at J, with 5 bases in the middle. The CDR3 sequence is 11 residues long. CDR3 bases: TGTGCCAGCCTCTTCCAAGAGACCCAGTACTTC. This sequence encodes CASLFQETQYF.

V gene TRBV29-1 combines with J gene TRBJ1-1; weak D call: TRBD1 (6 bases). CDR1 is SQVTM, CDR2 ANQGSEA, per germline. This CDR3 comprises 13 residues. The germline V and J ends were trimmed by 8 bases and 5 bases, with 18 bases remaining between them. CDR3 DNA: TGCAGCTCCCGAGGGGGTGTTGGGACTGAAGCTTTCTTT. Protein sequence: CSSRGGVGTEAFF. Filled out from reference TRBV29-1 and TRBJ1-1, the complete variable domain reads SAVISQKPSRDICQRGTSLTIQCQVDSQVTMMFWYRQQPGQSLTLIATANQGSEATYESGFVIDKFPISRPNLTFSTLTVSNMSPEDSSIYLCSSRGGVGTEAFFGQGTRLTVV.

The chain combines TRBV27 with TRBJ2-7; the match to TRBD2 covers 8 bases. The V and J ends lost 6 bases and 5 bases, in that order; junction bases with no gene match: 6. CDR3 length equals 13 residues. Germline CDR1 is MNHEY and CDR2 is SMNVEV (reference sequence). DNA of the CDR3: TGTGCCAGCAGGTCCGGGAGGGCCCACGAGCAGTACTTC. This gives the protein CASRSGRAHEQYF.

The V gene is TRBV18, the J gene TRBJ1-4; D gene ambiguous. The V and J ends lost 8 bases and 8 bases respectively, with 15 bases between them. Germline V gives CDR1 KGHSH, CDR2 LQKENI. CDR3 length: 13 residues. The CDR3 protein is CASNQDDGEKLFF. In DNA, the CDR3 is TGTGCCAGCAACCAGGATGATGGGGAAAAACTGTTTTTT.

V usage is TRBV7-9 and J usage is TRBJ2-1; TRBD2 agrees at 13 bases. Germline CDR1 reads SEHNR; CDR2 reads FQNEAQ (reference sequence). This CDR3 spans 15 amino acids. V shed 5 bases, J shed 6 bases, and the junction held 4 bases outside the gene matches. Here the CDR3 DNA reads TGTGCCAGCAGCCCTGGGACTAGCGGGACCAATGAGCAGTTCTTC. This sequence encodes CASSPGTSGTNEQFF.

As DNA, the CDR3 is TGTGCCAGCAGCTCGGGGACTTTCTGGGAGCAGTACTTC. It yields the protein CASSSGTFWEQYF. The genes are TRBV7-2 and TRBJ2-7; possibly TRBD2 for D (6 bases). The germline CDR1 and CDR2 sequences are SGHTA and FQGNSA. The CDR3 contains 13 residues. V was trimmed by 4 bases and J by 7 bases, leaving 14 bases between them.

The chain couples TRBV13 to TRBJ2-7, with D tentatively TRBD1 (5 bases). The germline V gene encodes CDR1 PRHDT and CDR2 FYEKMQ (reference sequence). CDR3 length: 15 residues. V lost 5 bases and J 1 base, leaving 15 bases between the germline ends. The CDR3 DNA reads TGTGCCAGCAGCCTCCCCCACAGGCCTTCCTACGAGCAGTACTTC. Residues: CASSLPHRPSYEQYF.

This clone was counted once. This chain links TRBV10-3 with TRBJ2-7; D is unclear. Trimming removed 6 bases at V and 4 bases at J, with 13 bases between. CDR3 length equals 13 residues. Germline V gene lookup returns CDR1 ENHRY and CDR2 SYGVKD. CDR3: CAISQSITYEQYF. The CDR3 DNA sequence: TGTGCCATCAGCCAATCTATTACTTACGAGCAGTACTTC.

By share, this clone ranks as medium-sized. The V gene is TRBV19, the J gene TRBJ1-5, with D tentatively TRBD1 (5 bases). The V end was cut by 5 bases, the J end by 3 bases, with 8 bases between. Germline CDR1 is LNHDA and CDR2 is SQIVND (reference sequence). The CDR3 runs 13 residues. The CDR3 is CASSPGYNQPQHF. CDR3 coding DNA: TGTGCCAGTAGTCCAGGGTACAATCAGCCCCAGCATTTT.

This CDR3 reads CASSLLVGGESYEQYF. CDR3 in DNA: TGTGCCAGCAGCTTACTGGTGGGAGGGGAGTCCTACGAGCAGTACTTC. The chain has TRBV7-9 and TRBJ2-7; 7 positions agree with TRBD2. V was pared by 2 bases and J by 1 base, with 8 bases of the junction left unmatched. From germline, CDR1 is SEHNR and CDR2 FQNEAQ (reference sequence). There are 16 residues in the CDR3.

This clone was seen more than once but under ten times. The chain links TRBV7-9 to TRBJ1-4; D perhaps matches TRBD1 (6 bases). V was cut by 4 bases and J by 4 bases, with 13 bases left in between. Germline V CDR1 and CDR2: SEHNR, FQNEAQ (reference sequence). The length of the CDR3 is 15 residues. The CDR3 region is CASSYAQGVNEKLFF. In DNA, the CDR3 is TGTGCCAGCAGCTACGCACAGGGAGTTAATGAAAAACTGTTTTTT.

This clone was counted only a few times. The rearrangement joins TRBV21-1 to TRBJ2-7; the table names TRBD1, a call not compared with the DNA. TRBV21-1 is shown as a pseudogene. The CDR3 is 12 amino acids. CDR3 in amino acids: CASSKTGGEQYF. For the CDR3, the DNA is TGTGCCAGCAGCAAGACAGGGGGCGAGCAGTACTTC.